Detailed here is one TCR beta chain. The sample is drawn from a study of T-cell memory formation after mild COVID-19. The CDR3 has 15 residues. The ends lost 3 bases at V and 8 bases at J; junction bases unmatched: 8. Germline CDR1 is MGHRA and CDR2 is YSYEKL. Each CDR3 protein gets one entry after TCRdb re-called the 5' RACE reads with MiXCR. The profile covers around 300,000 distinct CDR3 sequences, with just under 20% appearing a single time and approximately 21% taken by the ten largest. The sample consisted of PBMCs or a T cell subset sorted from them (not recorded which). The clonotype originates from a man between 18 and 35 years old who had mild COVID-19 (a few samples of this study predate the infection). Cell type and time point are not known. This chain connects TRBV4-1 to TRBJ1-2; 11 bases align to TRBD1. CDR3 coding DNA: TGCGCCAGCAGCCACCTTAGGACAGGGGGCAGGGGCTACACCTTC. Translated, it gives CASSHLRTGGRGYTF.